This entry is about one T cell receptor (beta chain). Its antigen target is currently unknown. A much larger clone lies a single base off, so this may be a read error. To demonstrate the VDJtools post-analysis software, TCR beta repertoires were profiled from the peripheral blood of more than ten young patients with multiple sclerosis. The multiple sclerosis patients were children and adolescents between about 6 and 15 years of age. The data belong to a study of post-analysis software for immune sequencing data (dated by TCRdb to 2015 to 2017). Context from the whole study: Disease courses on record covered relapsing-remitting, secondary progressive and progressive-relapsing multiple sclerosis, though some patients had no subtype annotation. Patient repertoires were compared against ten to eleven previously published healthy control repertoires from donors aged 6 to 25 years. A subset of samples was prepared in parallel using single-end sample barcoding, then pooled and co-amplified after Illumina adapter ligation. Study-level results and caveats: Significantly higher frequencies in patients than in controls were found for roughly five TRBV segments, including TRBV5-6, TRBV5-1 and TRBV20-1. The control group was slightly older than the multiple sclerosis patient group. When samples were clustered directly using the F measure, samples prepared in the same batch co-clustered strongly, which prompted a batch-effect correction. Multiple sclerosis patients had significantly lower normalized Chao1 diversity than controls, a result that suggests substantial peripheral T-cell clonal expansion.

Libraries came from PCR. Sequencing instrument: Illumina HiSeq 2500. To reduce PCR and sequencing biases, unique molecular identifiers were built into the TCR beta cDNA libraries. Some 500,000 cDNA molecules were obtained per 1 to 10 million input T cells, so each molecule approximated one T cell. The patient libraries were prepared and sequenced with the same protocol used for the earlier healthy control dataset. Samples belonging to the same batch were prepared together, multiplexed and sequenced on a shared HiSeq lane. Per the original workflow: MIGEC handled the raw barcoded reads, throwing out single-read molecular identifier groups before consensus assembly and CDR3 extraction. VDJtools was used for post-analysis of the clonotype tables, and diversity was normalized by down-sampling every dataset to the size of the smallest sample. In repertoire overlap clustering, CDR3 amino acid sequences, but not nucleotide sequences, were matched to correct batch-related cross-sample contamination. The public sequencing data were trimmed at Q25 with fastp and processed into clonotypes with MiXCR by TCRdb, which kept only in-frame beta chains. Each CDR3 protein appears once, grouped with its most common genes and DNA. TCRdb, rather than the study authors, made the V and J calls. Counted in this sample were some 190,000 distinct CDR3 sequences; over 25% of them appeared once. The top ten clones comprise 3% to 3.5% of the sample.

The CDR3 runs 19 residues from the cysteine to the phenylalanine. The retained sequence is limited to the CDR3, 57 bases, with the frame set at the first base. Based on the germline V gene, the CDR1 and CDR2 sequences are SGHVS and FQNEAQ. V sheds 0 bases and J sheds 0 bases, leaving 18 bases between their ends. This receptor was obtained from a girl younger than 18 with multiple sclerosis. Specimen: blood. The rearranged segments are TRBV7-8 and TRBJ2-1; the D gene is perhaps TRBD1 or TRBD2, each of them matching over 6 bases. CDR3 sequence: CASSLAETRGSLSYNEQFF. The bases are TGTGCCAGCAGCTTAGCCGAGACTAGGGGGAGTCTCTCCTACAATGAGCAGTTCTTC.